Listed here are 9 T cell receptor beta chains from one sample, sequenced in a study of T cell responses to AZD1222 COVID-19 vaccine. Clones were read by immunoSEQ multiplex PCR, and TCRdb kept only the in-frame ones, dropping some. The sample includes around 100,000 clones, 75% to 95% of them seen just once. Sequenced here: peripheral blood, sampled on day 0 of AZD1222 vaccination. The receptors stem from an adult in good health.

J is TRBJ1-1 and V is TRBV20-1; D possibly corresponds to TRBD1 (6 bases). This CDR3 spans 14 amino acids. Germline-derived CDR1 and CDR2 are DFQATT and SNEGSKA (reference sequence). Deletions cut 3 bases from V and 1 base from J, with 12 bases between. CDR3 sequence reads: CSASQGLRNTEAFF. The CDR3 DNA sequence: TGCAGTGCTAGTCAGGGGTTGAGGAACACTGAAGCTTTCTTT.

This chain connects TRBV27 to TRBJ1-2; no clear D gene. Germline lookup yields CDR1 MNHEY and CDR2 SMNVEV (reference sequence). There are 17 residues in the CDR3. Deletions cut 0 bases from V and 2 bases from J, with 16 bases between. CDR3: CASSLSWADFPNYGYTF. Here the CDR3 DNA reads TGTGCCAGCAGTTTATCGTGGGCAGACTTTCCAAACTATGGCTACACCTTC.

The chain combines TRBV11-2 with TRBJ2-2, with D possibly TRBD2 on 6 matching bases. Trimming took 2 bases from V and 4 from J, leaving 8 bases between them. Germline loops: CDR1 SGHAT, CDR2 FQNNGV. This CDR3 has 14 residues. The CDR3 DNA sequence: TGTGCCAGCAGCTTAATGCGGGGCACCGGGGAGCTGTTTTTT. Translating it yields CASSLMRGTGELFF.

The CDR3 reads CASSQDVSVSEQYF. CDR3 coding DNA: TGTGCCAGCAGCCAAGATGTTTCAGTCAGCGAGCAGTACTTC. V gene TRBV4-2 combines with J gene TRBJ2-7; D is ambiguous. Germline assignment: CDR1 LGHNA and CDR2 YNFKEQ. CDR3 length: 14 residues. Trimming took off 0 bases at V and 6 bases at J, with 12 bases between the two ends.

The genes are TRBV10-3 and TRBJ1-1, with D possibly matching TRBD1 (5 bases). The germline V and J ends were trimmed by 8 bases and 11 bases, with 24 bases remaining between them. The CDR3 contains 14 residues. Germline assignment: CDR1 ENHRY and CDR2 SYGVKD. The CDR3 region has the DNA TGTGCCATCGGGCCGGCCGGGGACCCCTCTTCGGCTTTCTTT. Translated, it gives CAIGPAGDPSSAFF.

A few counts support this clone. CDR3 loop: CASSLQGGAEAFF. The CDR3 DNA sequence: TGTGCCAGCAGCTTACAGGGGGGAGCTGAAGCTTTCTTT. The rearrangement links TRBV7-9 to TRBJ1-1; 7 bases are a match to TRBD1. The V gene's germline CDR1 is SEHNR and CDR2 FQNEAQ (reference sequence). J gave up 6 bases and V 2 bases, and 3 bases lay outside the gene matches. The CDR3 consists of 13 residues.

Comments on this clone: This specimen includes other DNA sequences encoding the same CDR3. V gene TRBV27 combines with J gene TRBJ2-7; the D gene is possibly TRBD1 (5 bases). V lost 7 bases to trimming and J lost 1 base, with 8 bases between them. The CDR3 contains 12 residues. CDR1 is MNHEY and CDR2 is SMNVEV in the germline V gene (reference sequence). As DNA, the CDR3 is TGTGCCAGCAAGGGGATTTCCTACGAGCAGTACTTC. Translation: CASKGISYEQYF.

The chain recombines TRBV29-1 with TRBJ1-2, with D possibly being TRBD1 (5 bases). Between the trimmed V and J ends, which lost 7 bases and 2 bases, there was a span of 17 bases. The V gene's germline CDR1 is SQVTM and CDR2 ANQGSEA. The CDR3 totals 14 residues. The DNA of the CDR3 is TGCAGCGCCCAGCACCACGGACAAAACTATGGCTACACCTTC. The encoded protein is CSAQHHGQNYGYTF.

The chain links TRBV9 to TRBJ1-1; the match to TRBD1 covers 9 bases. Looked up from germline, CDR1 is SGDLS and CDR2 is YYNGEE. V lost 3 bases and J lost 4; bases outside the gene matches: 4. The CDR3 sequence is 14 residues long. In DNA, the CDR3 is TGTGCCAGCAGCGGGACAGGGGTCACCACTGAAGCTTTCTTT. Its translation is CASSGTGVTTEAFF. The full variable domain, rest sourced from reference TRBV9 and TRBJ1-1, is DSGVTQTPKHLITATGQRVTLRCSPRSGDLSVYWYQQSLDQGLQFLIQYYNGEERAKGNILERFSAQQFPDLHSELNLSSLELGDSALYFCASSGTGVTTEAFFGQGTRLTVV.